This TCR beta chain is from a study of blood T cell repertoires in COVID-19. Study summary: Specimens from acute and convalescent COVID-19 originated in the United States, Italy and Spain. Sample material is recorded as cDNA or gDNA derived from T cells, B-cell-depleted T cells, or PBMCs.

Authors' methods: Reference gene primers were amplified, and this amplification served to estimate nucleated cell counts. The table came from immunoSEQ multiplex PCR; TCRdb's copy has only in-frame clones and leaves some out. V, J and clone size reflect that table, while D and trimming were determined from the DNA. The sample has about 110,000 clones; 88% are singletons. Germline CDR1 is GTSNPN and CDR2 is SVGIG (reference sequence). The CDR3 sequence is 12 residues long. Trimming at V came to 1 base and at J to 13 bases, leaving 5 bases not matched to a gene. Material: peripheral blood. The chain carries TRBV30 and TRBJ2-3; 10 bases fit TRBD2. The receptor's source is a woman in her forties or fifties with acute or convalescent COVID-19. For the CDR3, the DNA is TGTGCCTGGAGTGAAACCGGGACTAGCGAGTATTTT. Amino acids: CAWSETGTSEYF.